A single sample is the source of the 27 T cell receptor beta chains below, sequenced in a study of cytomegalovirus exposure and HLA in healthy donors. Primers: 60 Vbeta forward and 13 Jbeta reverse. Repertoires were generated with immunoSEQ multiplex PCR, while TCRdb's copy carries only in-frame clones and drops some. The sample has roughly 120,000 clones, more than 70% seen once. Sample: PBMCs. The origin of the receptors is a human donor in good health.

The V gene is TRBV11-3, the J gene TRBJ1-1; 7 nucleotides agree with TRBD1. The CDR3 consists of 15 residues. The germline V gene encodes CDR1 SGHNT and CDR2 YENEEA. Trimming took 2 bases from V and 4 from J; bases not matched to a gene: 7. Here the CDR3 reads CASSLSTGEVTEAFF. CDR3 in DNA: TGTGCCAGCAGCTTATCTACAGGGGAGGTCACTGAAGCTTTCTTT.

In its sample, this clone was seen a few times. CDR3 sequence: CASSLYGTGVVAGNTIYF. The CDR3 bases are TGTGCCAGCAGCTTATACGGGACAGGGGTCGTCGCGGGAAACACCATATATTTT. V usage is TRBV11-3 and J usage is TRBJ1-3; TRBD1 aligns across 10 bases. CDR1 is SGHNT and CDR2 is YENEEA in the germline V gene. Losses at the gene ends were 2 bases for V and 4 bases for J; bases not matched to a gene: 11. This CDR3 has 18 residues.

The rearrangement joins TRBV5-1 to TRBJ2-1; 9 nucleotides agree with TRBD2. Per germline, CDR1 SGHRS and CDR2 YFSETQ. V lost 4 bases, J lost 5 bases, and 7 bases stayed unmatched. The CDR3 is made up of 15 amino acids. The DNA of the CDR3 is TGCGCCAGCAGCCTGAGTAGCGGGGGCCACAATGAGCAGTTCTTC. This encodes CASSLSSGGHNEQFF.

CDR3: CAVKEAGSTDTQYF. CDR3 sequence (DNA): TGTGCCGTCAAGGAGGCGGGAAGCACAGATACGCAGTATTTT. The chain joins TRBV6-6 to TRBJ2-3; a weak D match, TRBD2 (6 bases). V was pared by 11 bases and J by 0 bases, with 15 bases between. Germline V CDR1 and CDR2: MNHNY, SVGAGI (reference sequence). The CDR3 covers 14 residues.

The CDR3 sequence is CASISTGVSPLHF. DNA for the CDR3: TGTGCCAGCATCTCGACAGGTGTTTCACCCCTCCACTTT. J is TRBJ1-6 and V is TRBV28, with D possibly matching TRBD1 (6 bases). The CDR3 has 13 residues. Germline V CDR1 and CDR2: MDHEN, SYDVKM. Trimming shortened V by 7 bases and J by 9 bases, and 13 bases separated the two germline ends.

This chain joins TRBV6-1 and TRBJ1-5; no reliable D call. This CDR3 is 13 amino acids long. Trimming shortened V by 7 bases and J by 4 bases, and 11 bases separated the two germline ends. In germline, CDR1 is MNHNS, CDR2 SASEGT. The CDR3 DNA follows: TGTGCCAGCACGCCTAACCCTAATCAGCCCCAGCATTTT. Translated, it gives CASTPNPNQPQHF.

V is TRBV19 and J is TRBJ2-3; 7 nucleotides match TRBD2. The V gene's germline CDR1 is LNHDA and CDR2 SQIVND (reference sequence). The CDR3 sequence is 13 residues long. V lost 6 bases, J lost 1 base, and 1 base stayed unmatched. The CDR3 loop is CASRSGGTDTQYF. In nucleotides, the CDR3 is TGTGCCAGTAGGAGCGGGGGCACAGATACGCAGTATTTT. Full variable domain (remainder filled in from reference TRBV19 and TRBJ2-3): DGGITQSPKYLFRKEGQNVTLSCEQNLNHDAMYWYRQDPGQGLRLIYYSQIVNDFQKGDIAEGYSVSREKKESFPLTVTSAQKNPTAFYLCASRSGGTDTQYFGPGTRLTVL.

The chain employs TRBV6-4 and TRBJ2-3, with D possibly being TRBD2 (6 bases). The CDR3 runs 14 residues. V gave up 4 bases and J gave up 2 bases, with 10 bases separating them. Germline V CDR1 and CDR2: MRHNA, SNTAGT. The CDR3 nucleotides are TGTGCCAGCAGTGCAGGCGGGGACACAGATACGCAGTATTTT. Amino acids: CASSAGGDTDTQYF.

The chain links TRBV9 to TRBJ2-1, with TRBD2 matching over 7 bases. V lost 4 bases, J lost 2 bases, and 3 bases stayed unmatched. The CDR3 runs 14 residues. The germline V gene encodes CDR1 SGDLS and CDR2 YYNGEE. CDR3 in amino acids: CASSIGLAYNEQFF. CDR3 bases: TGTGCCAGCAGCATCGGACTAGCCTACAATGAGCAGTTCTTC.

This chain joins TRBV11-2 and TRBJ2-7, with D hard to call. The germline V gene has CDR1 SGHAT and CDR2 FQNNGV. V gave up 5 bases and J gave up 6 bases, with 14 bases separating them. There are 13 residues in the CDR3. The CDR3, as DNA: TGTGCCAGCAGCCCTCGCCCCCTCGGCGAGCAGTACTTC. It yields the protein CASSPRPLGEQYF.

The gene calls are TRBV6-1 and TRBJ2-7; 9 bases line up with TRBD1. J gave up 1 base and V 4 bases, and 8 bases lay outside the gene matches. Germline loops: CDR1 MNHNS, CDR2 SASEGT. The CDR3 consists of 16 residues. DNA for the CDR3: TGTGCCAGCAGTGCCCCCGGGACAGGGAATTCCTACGAGCAGTACTTC. Its protein is CASSAPGTGNSYEQYF.

This clone was seen a single time. The CDR3 sequence is CASGQGGIYTF. The CDR3 DNA reads as TGTGCCAGTGGACAGGGCGGAATCTACACCTTC. This chain uses TRBV2 with TRBJ1-2; 8 bases agree with TRBD1. This CDR3 region has 11 residues. Germline V lookup: CDR1 SNHLY, CDR2 FYNNEI. V trimming: 9 bases; J trimming: 10 bases; junction bases outside the gene matches: 7.

The chain combines TRBV14 with TRBJ2-7; maybe TRBD2 (6 bases). CDR1 is SGHDN, CDR2 FVKESK, per germline. Trimming cost V 4 bases and J 4 bases, with 17 bases left between them. CDR3 length: 15 amino acids. The CDR3 region has the DNA TGTGCCAGCAGCCCAGGGCGGGGATTAACATACGAGCAGTACTTC. Translation: CASSPGRGLTYEQYF.

The rearrangement joins TRBV6-5 to TRBJ1-2, with a possible D match to TRBD1 (5 bases). The V end was cut by 2 bases, the J end by 0 bases, with 7 bases between. Germline V lookup: CDR1 MNHEY, CDR2 SVGAGI. The CDR3 is made up of 14 amino acids. CDR3 sequence reads: CASSYGASNYGYTF. The DNA for the CDR3 is TGTGCCAGCAGTTACGGGGCTTCTAACTATGGCTACACCTTC.

This clone was detected only a few times. The V gene is TRBV27, the J gene TRBJ1-6, with D hard to call. This CDR3 comprises 15 residues. In germline, CDR1 is MNHEY, CDR2 SMNVEV (reference sequence). V lost 7 bases to trimming and J lost 0 bases, with 10 bases between them. This chain's CDR3 is CASTILSSYNSPLHF. The CDR3 bases are TGTGCCAGCACTATCTTAAGCTCCTATAATTCACCCCTCCACTTT.

This clone was detected only once. V usage is TRBV10-3 and J usage is TRBJ1-5; the D gene is possibly TRBD1 (5 bases). V lost 0 bases and J 6 bases, leaving 9 bases between the germline ends. Per the germline V gene, CDR1 is ENHRY and CDR2 is SYGVKD. This CDR3 region has 14 residues. CDR3 loop: CAISESAGLQPQHF. The CDR3 coding sequence is TGTGCCATCAGTGAGTCGGCAGGGCTTCAGCCCCAGCATTTT.

The rearrangement links TRBV29-1 to TRBJ1-4, with D unresolved. CDR1 is SQVTM, CDR2 ANQGSEA, per germline. The CDR3 has 16 residues. V lost 0 bases and J 8 bases, leaving 19 bases between the germline ends. The DNA for the CDR3 is TGCAGCGTTGAAGACCCAAATGCCCCCGGGAGAGAAAAACTGTTTTTT. This sequence encodes CSVEDPNAPGREKLFF.

V usage is TRBV4-1 and J usage is TRBJ2-7; D remains unclear. Deletions cut 4 bases from V and 3 bases from J, with 10 bases between. This CDR3 region has 13 residues. Germline CDR1 MGHRA, CDR2 YSYEKL. The CDR3 DNA sequence: TGCGCCAGCAGCCCGAATAAACTCTACGAGCAGTACTTC. It encodes CASSPNKLYEQYF.

This chain links TRBV2 with TRBJ2-5; D remains unclear. CDR3 size: 13 residues. Germline CDR1 reads SNHLY; CDR2 reads FYNNEI. Trimming removed 6 bases at V and 0 bases at J, with 8 bases between. Here the CDR3 reads CASSTIYQETQYF. The CDR3 region has the DNA TGTGCCAGCAGCACTATATACCAAGAGACCCAGTACTTC.

The V and J genes are TRBV9 and TRBJ1-6; weak D call: TRBD1 (5 bases). The V gene's germline CDR1 is SGDLS and CDR2 YYNGEE. The CDR3 runs to 17 residues. Trimming removed 0 bases from V and 7 bases from J, with 17 bases in between. CDR3 loop: CASSVGIGAPPNSPLHF. CDR3 nucleotide sequence: TGTGCCAGCAGCGTAGGTATAGGGGCGCCACCAAATTCACCCCTCCACTTT.

The J gene is TRBJ1-5, the V gene TRBV7-2; possibly TRBD1 for D (5 bases). Germline loops: CDR1 SGHTA, CDR2 FQGNSA. The length of the CDR3 is 14 residues. V lost 0 bases to trimming and J lost 7 bases, with 10 bases between them. The CDR3 is CASSLARGGQPQHF. As DNA, the CDR3 is TGTGCCAGCAGCTTAGCTCGGGGGGGGCAGCCCCAGCATTTT.

This clone was detected a few times. The chain joins TRBV5-5 to TRBJ2-7; 9 bases are a match to TRBD2. This CDR3 region has 18 residues. CDR1 and CDR2 (germline): SGHKS, YYEKEE (reference sequence). With V trimmed by 6 bases and J by 3 bases, 19 bases remained unmatched. CDR3 sequence reads: CASTPSGGVAGEYYEQYF. In DNA form, the CDR3 reads TGTGCCAGCACCCCCTCGGGCGGAGTAGCGGGGGAGTACTACGAGCAGTACTTC.

CDR3 DNA sequence: TGTGCCAGCAGCTTGGGCGGCTATGGCTACACCTTC. It encodes CASSLGGYGYTF. The J gene is TRBJ1-2, the V gene TRBV5-6; D is undetermined. Trimming cost V 0 bases and J 4 bases, with 4 bases left between them. The CDR3 runs 12 residues. CDR1 SGHDT and CDR2 YYEEEE come from the germline V gene.

This CDR3 is CASSAGRTEAFF. CDR3 bases: TGTGCCAGCAGTGCGGGGAGAACTGAAGCTTTCTTT. This chain joins TRBV6-1 and TRBJ1-1; D not resolved. The V end was cut by 4 bases, the J end by 5 bases, with 8 bases between. The length of the CDR3 is 12 residues. CDR1 and CDR2 (germline): MNHNS, SASEGT.

The chain combines TRBV19 with TRBJ1-3; D unresolved. Germline assignment: CDR1 LNHDA and CDR2 SQIVND (reference sequence). The ends were cut back, 9 bases at V and 4 bases at J, with 13 bases in the middle. There are 13 residues in the CDR3. Written as DNA, the CDR3 is TGTGCCAGCCGGGTCCAGTCGGGAAACACCATATATTTT. Translated: CASRVQSGNTIYF.

The J gene is TRBJ2-7, the V gene TRBV6-1; TRBD2 aligns across 7 bases. V was pared by 5 bases and J by 5 bases, with 9 bases of the junction left unmatched. CDR1 and CDR2 from the germline V gene are MNHNS and SASEGT. This CDR3 is built from 14 residues. In nucleotides, the CDR3 is TGTGCCAGCAGTACAAGGGGACGGGGGGACGAGCAGTACTTC. This encodes CASSTRGRGDEQYF.

This sequence joins TRBV4-2 and TRBJ2-1; TRBD2 aligns across 13 bases. Germline V lookup: CDR1 LGHNA, CDR2 YNFKEQ. J lost 0 bases, V lost 3 bases, and 8 bases had no gene match. This CDR3 is 19 amino acids long. The CDR3 sequence is CASSHPGLAGPSSYNEQFF. In nucleotides, the CDR3 is TGTGCCAGCAGCCACCCGGGACTAGCGGGGCCCAGCTCCTACAATGAGCAGTTCTTC.